This section outlines one T cell receptor beta chain sequence together with its context. The antigen remains unidentified. The data originate from a study of vaccination and CD4 T cells after COVID-19. Sequenced with the Oncomine TCR Beta short-read assay was DNA taken from cultured CD4+ T cells. MiXCR, applied by TCRdb to the PCR reads, yields one record per CDR3 protein. The profile covers around 11,000 distinct CDR3 sequences, with about 30% appearing a single time and less than 25% taken by the ten largest. Treatment specified: roughly nine-day PBMC culture with coronavirus spike peptide pools or control peptides (ViraFEST assay). The clonotype was recovered from a human donor with COVID-19. Sequenced input: cultured CD4+ T cells from blood.

The CDR3 DNA follows: TGTGCCAGCAGTTACTCTAGGGGGGGGACCACTGAAGCTTTCTTT. Translated, it gives CASSYSRGGTTEAFF. The chain uses TRBV6-5 and TRBJ1-1, with D tentatively TRBD1 (6 bases). V lost 0 bases, J lost 4 bases, and 12 bases lay in between. The CDR3 runs 15 residues. CDR1 MNHEY and CDR2 SVGAGI come from the germline V gene.